The entry below gives a single TCR beta chain sequence along with its context. This clonotype was seen at least ten times. The antigen it recognizes is unknown. No clone much larger than this one lies a single base away; base qualities are absent. Sequencing instrument: Illumina NovaSeq 6000. TCRalpha and TCRbeta cDNA libraries were constructed by 5'RACE with constant-segment primers, with sample barcodes and unique molecular identifiers being introduced. Trizol reagent was used to extract RNA from every sample. Library amplification was performed in two PCR steps, and a second sample barcode and Illumina TruSeq adapters were introduced in the second step. Libraries were sequenced on an Illumina NovaSeq with 2 x 150 bp paired-end reads. The authors' pipeline ran thus. Reads were demultiplexed and collapsed into UMI-guided consensus sequences with migec v1.2.7. Using mixcr v2.1.11, UMI consensuses were aligned to TRA and TRB V and J templates and then assembled into clonotypes. Expanded or contracted clonotypes were those called significant by both edgeR and NoisET, with noise models trained on biological replicates. For edgeR calls, a false discovery rate-adjusted p below 0.01 and a log2 fold-change threshold of 1 were applied. As an exploratory analysis of dynamics, PCA with hierarchical clustering was applied to max-normalized trajectories of the 1000 most abundant clonotypes. Each responding clone was given a CD4 or CD8 phenotype based on the CD4+ and CD8+ repertoires, which had been sequenced separately. TCRdb trimmed public reads at Q25 via fastp, called clones via MiXCR and kept in-frame beta chains. Under each unique CDR3 protein, matching rows form one entry showing the most common genes and DNA. The V and J calls follow TCRdb's processing rather than the paper's. This sample holds hundreds of thousands of distinct CDR3 sequences; around 13% were observed only once. Jointly, the top ten make up about a fifth of the sample.

From cysteine to phenylalanine, the CDR3 is 15 amino acids long. Left in the record is the CDR3 DNA by itself, 45 bases read in frame from the first base. V drops 1 base and J drops 10 bases, leaving 14 bases in between. CDR1 and CDR2 (SGHTA, FQGNSA) derive from the germline V gene. The sample belongs to a study of T-cell memory formation after mild COVID-19 (dated by TCRdb to the early 2020s). Study-wide context: Most TCR sequence clusters were specific to one of the two donors. In two donors, T-cell clones that expanded and contracted after mild COVID-19 were followed by sequencing TCRalpha and TCRbeta repertoires longitudinally. The cohort was made up of two young adult volunteers, one female and one male, who were previously healthy.

Ficoll-Paque density gradient centrifugation was the method used to isolate PBMCs. What the study reported, not specific to this receptor: Some responding clones were detected in pre-infection memory, suggesting pre-existing cross-reactive memory T cells joined the SARS-CoV-2 response. Contracting CD4+ clones appeared mostly in the CM and EM memory subsets, whereas CD8+ clones were enriched in EMRA. Only two mild cases were covered by the study, and larger cohorts that include severe cases with pre-infection samples were considered necessary. From day 15 to 85, contracting clones showed balanced CD4/CD8 phenotypes, whereas a second wave of clones that expanded from day 15 to 37 leaned towards CD4+. SARS-CoV-2 specificity was not confirmed for the second-wave clones peaking on day 37.

Recombination connected TRBV7-2 to TRBJ1-6; D gene: possibly TRBD1, on 5 matching bases. This TCR was recovered from a man between 18 and 35 years old who had mild COVID-19 (a few samples of this study predate the infection). The sample titles of this study are shuffled in the database, so cell type and time point are left out; the donor was told from shared clones. Sequenced: PBMCs or a T cell subset sorted from them (not recorded which). The bases are TGTGCCAGCAGCTTAGTAGTGCAGGGTGGGTCACCCCTCCACTTT. Its translation reads: CASSLVVQGGSPLHF. The full variable domain, with segments outside the CDR3 supplied by the reference TRBV7-2 and TRBJ1-6 proteins, appears as GAGVSQSPSNKVTEKGKDVELRCDPISGHTALYWYRQSLGQGLEFLIYFQGNSAPDKSGLPSDRFSAERTGGSVSTLTIQRTQQEDSAVYLCASSLVVQGGSPLHFGNGTRLTVT.